The source of this TCR beta chain is a study of early stage breast cancer tumors. On the study more broadly: Invasive lobular carcinomas made up about 30% of the 12 ER+/PR+/HER2- tumors. Notes on the study in general: Enriched TCRB sequences shared across patients were mostly commonly generated sequences.

This CDR3 comprises 14 residues. Germline lookup yields CDR1 LGHNA and CDR2 YSLEER. With 0 bases removed from V and 3 bases from J, the gap between germline ends came to 9 bases. Repertoires were generated with immunoSEQ multiplex PCR, while TCRdb's copy carries only in-frame clones and drops some. The profile shows roughly 30,000 clones, about 80% of them singletons. Notes on this clone: Antigen: not known.

The source material was blood. The clonotype comes from a person aged 55 to 75 with breast cancer. The chain has TRBV4-3 and TRBJ2-7; D may be TRBD1 (6 bases). CDR3 residues: CASSQDSRGYEQYF. The CDR3, as DNA: TGCGCCAGCAGCCAAGATAGCAGGGGCTACGAGCAGTACTTC.